Below, 13 T cell receptor beta chains from the same sample are listed, as sequenced in a study of CXCR3-negative and CXCR3-positive naive CD8 T cells. Whole-study results and caveats: Greater hydrophobicity was found in TRB CDR3s of CXCR3-positive naive cells than of CXCR3-negative naive cells.

Their antigen targets remain unknown. TRB cDNA libraries were made by UMI-labeled 5' RACE. TCRdb re-analyzed the 5' RACE reads; it lists each CDR3 protein once, without DNA. The ten top clones account for 0.25% to 0.3%, within a sample of under 150,000 distinct CDR3 sequences. Sample: naive CXCR3+ CD8+ T cells from blood. The subset: CD45RO-CCR7+CD27+CD95- naive CD8+ T cells expressing CXCR3 (TNR3+). Every receptor here comes from a human donor in good health. Some clones in this sample may be carry-over from other donors' samples.

The CDR3 sequence: CASSKGKRAYEQYF. This chain uses TRBV21-1 with TRBJ2-7. TRBV21-1 is classified as a pseudogene. CDR3 size: 14 residues.

This chain connects TRBV14 to TRBJ2-7; TCRdb's D gene call, TRBD2, goes unchecked for lack of DNA. This CDR3 is 16 amino acids long. CDR1 is SGHDN, CDR2 FVKESK, per germline. This CDR3 reads CASSQSRDSLWGEQYF.

The gene calls are TRBV7-9 and TRBJ2-2; TCRdb lists TRBD1, though no DNA is available to test this call. The CDR3 consists of 16 residues. The germline V gene has CDR1 SEHNR and CDR2 FQNEAQ (reference sequence). CDR3 amino acids: CSSITGTGTTSGELFF.

The CDR3 spells CASSQETGAGMNTEAFF. V usage is TRBV11-3 and J usage is TRBJ1-1; as DNA is missing, the TRBD1 call by TCRdb cannot be tested. CDR1 is SGHNT and CDR2 is YENEEA in the germline V gene. This CDR3 spans 17 amino acids.

V usage is TRBV2 and J usage is TRBJ2-3. This CDR3 spans 14 amino acids. Germline CDR1 and CDR2: SNHLY and FYNNEI. CDR3 sequence: CASSEWMLADTQYF.

The chain carries TRBV5-1 and TRBJ2-3; TCRdb lists TRBD2, though no DNA is available to test this call. Per germline, CDR1 SGHRS and CDR2 YFSETQ. The CDR3 consists of 16 residues. The CDR3 sequence is CASRILAGASTDTQYF.

The V and J genes are TRBV28 and TRBJ2-2; TCRdb selects TRBD1, and the lack of DNA leaves this call unchecked. This CDR3 spans 14 amino acids. Germline CDR1 MDHEN, CDR2 SYDVKM. CDR3 amino acids: CAGAGQGFTGELFF.

The rearrangement uses TRBV5-6 and TRBJ2-5. Germline CDR1 SGHDT, CDR2 YYEEEE. The CDR3 sequence is 15 residues long. CDR3 sequence reads: CASSLGSFQGETQYF. Full variable domain (outside the CDR3, taken from reference TRBV5-6 and TRBJ2-5): DAGVTQSPTHLIKTRGQQVTLRCSPKSGHDTVSWYQQALGQGPQFIFQYYEEEERQRGNFPDRFSGHQFPNYSSELNVNALLLGDSALYLCASSLGSFQGETQYFGPGTRLLVL.

The V gene is TRBV12-5, the J gene TRBJ1-2; without DNA, the TCRdb call of TRBD1 cannot be checked. CDR3 size: 14 residues. Looked up from germline, CDR1 is LGHNT and CDR2 is FRNRAP. This CDR3 is CASGLSGGIRGYTF.

This CDR3 reads CSVEFDPAPYEQYF. The chain has TRBV29-1 and TRBJ2-7. CDR1 and CDR2 from the germline V gene are SQVTM and ANQGSEA. The CDR3 totals 14 residues.

The V call is TRBV5-5, the J call TRBJ2-7; lacking DNA, the TRBD1 call made by TCRdb goes unchecked. The CDR3 contains 14 residues. Germline CDR1 is SGHKS and CDR2 is YYEKEE (reference sequence). The CDR3 spells CASSSGPGSYEQYF.

This chain uses TRBV14 with TRBJ2-3; TCRdb's D call of TRBD2 is untestable without DNA. There are 17 residues in the CDR3. Per germline, CDR1 SGHDN and CDR2 FVKESK. The chain's CDR3 is CASSLRTSGGARDTQYF.

This chain joins TRBV12-3 or TRBV12-4 and TRBJ1-1; there is no DNA to check the TCRdb D call of TRBD1. This CDR3 has 14 residues. This CDR3 is CASRTRDALYEAFF.